This T cell receptor (beta chain) was sequenced for a study of cytomegalovirus exposure and HLA in healthy donors. CDR3 length: 10 residues. The V gene's germline CDR1 is SGHNT and CDR2 YYREEE (reference sequence). This clone was observed once. Amplification used 60 Vbeta primers and 13 Jbeta primers. Produced via immunoSEQ multiplex PCR; TCRdb's table is partial and in-frame only. The sample consists of 90,000 to 120,000 clones, 76% of them appearing once. V is TRBV5-4 and J is TRBJ2-5; D remains ambiguous. The DNA end lines up better with TRBJ2-7; the J call may be wrong. The sequencing sample was made of PBMCs. The sequence was obtained from a young man in good health and CMV-seronegative. The CDR3 loop is CASPSYEQYF. The CDR3 region has the DNA TGTGCCAGTCCATCCTACGAGCAGTACTTC.